Listed here are 32 T cell receptor beta chains from one sample, sequenced in a study of Graves' ophthalmopathy and Graves' hyperthyroidism. As the template, RNA transcripts were used to amplify TCR beta CDR3 regions. Second-round multiplex PCR followed a first-round RT-PCR using HTBI primers. Using its own MiXCR run on the multiplex PCR reads, TCRdb lists one record per CDR3 protein. The table lists approximately 700,000 distinct CDR3 sequences, approximately 40% of them singletons. The sample consisted of peripheral blood. These receptors were taken from an adult man with Graves' ophthalmopathy.

This clonotype has just a few counts. The V and J genes are TRBV4-3 and TRBJ1-1; D might be TRBD1 (5 bases). Germline values: CDR1 LGHNA, CDR2 YSLEER. Trimming cost V 1 base and J 11 bases, with 17 bases left between them. This CDR3 has 14 residues. The CDR3 region has the DNA TGCGCCAGCAGCCAAGCTTTGCGGGACTTCAGTGCTTTCTTT. Its translation is CASSQALRDFSAFF.

With regard to this clonotype: A much larger clone differs from this one at a single base, so this may be a read error. In DNA form, the CDR3 reads TGTGCCAGCAGCTGGGCCGGGACGGAGCTATACGGGCAGTACTTC. Protein: CASSWAGTELYGQYF. This chain connects TRBV7-8 to TRBJ2-7, with D perhaps TRBD1 or TRBD2 (5 bases each). CDR3 length equals 15 residues. Germline V gene sequence: CDR1 SGHVS, CDR2 FQNEAQ.

This clonotype appeared a few times. The chain uses TRBV7-2 and TRBJ2-7, with 7 bases aligning to TRBD2. CDR3 length: 14 residues. In germline, CDR1 is SGHTA, CDR2 FQGNSA. Germline trimming cut 4 bases from V and 6 bases from J; bases unmatched to any gene: 9. The chain's CDR3 is CASSYGLVRAEQYF. CDR3 sequence (DNA): TGTGCCAGCAGCTACGGACTAGTTAGGGCCGAGCAGTACTTC.

The V call is TRBV30, the J call TRBJ1-6; D remains ambiguous. V dropped 0 bases and J dropped 7 bases, with 4 bases sitting between them. The CDR3 covers 12 residues. Germline V lookup: CDR1 GTSNPN, CDR2 SVGIG (reference sequence). DNA of the CDR3: TGTGCCTGGAGTGTCCAAAATTCACCCCTCCACTTT. Its translation: CAWSVQNSPLHF.

The CDR3: CASSLAAEGGTEAFF. The DNA of the CDR3 is TGCGCCAGCAGCTTGGCCGCCGAAGGGGGCACTGAAGCTTTCTTT. The rearrangement uses TRBV5-1 and TRBJ1-1, with a possible D match to TRBD1 (6 bases). The V gene lost 0 bases and the J gene lost 4 bases, with 13 bases spanning the gap. This CDR3 contains 15 residues. Germline lookup yields CDR1 SGHRS and CDR2 YFSETQ.

J is TRBJ1-5 and V is TRBV20-1; 9 bases are a match to TRBD1. V lost 5 bases to trimming and J lost 6 bases; unmatched junction nucleotides: 14. The V gene's germline CDR1 is DFQATT and CDR2 SNEGSKA (reference sequence). The CDR3 consists of 16 residues. Written as DNA, the CDR3 is TGCAGTGCTGCCCGATCCGGGACAGGGTTCCGTCAGCCCCAGCATTTT. This encodes CSAARSGTGFRQPQHF.

This clonotype was seen ten or more times. The chain joins TRBV7-9 to TRBJ1-4; D unclear. Germline V gene lookup returns CDR1 SEHNR and CDR2 FQNEAQ (reference sequence). Trimming shortened V by 2 bases and J by 6 bases, and 10 bases separated the two germline ends. There are 14 residues in the CDR3. DNA for the CDR3: TGTGCCAGCAGCTTAACGGGTTATGATGAAAAACTGTTTTTT. Its protein product is CASSLTGYDEKLFF.

A few counts support this clonotype. The V and J genes are TRBV7-9 and TRBJ1-4, with a possible D match to TRBD1 (5 bases). The CDR3 totals 16 residues. Germline CDR1 is SEHNR and CDR2 is FQNEAQ (reference sequence). V lost 5 bases and J 4 bases, leaving 17 bases between the germline ends. CDR3 loop: CASSPRAQAYNEKLFF. CDR3 sequence (DNA): TGTGCCAGCAGCCCTAGAGCACAGGCCTATAATGAAAAACTGTTTTTT.

This clonotype showed up just a few times. This may stem from a read error, because a much larger clone lies one nucleotide away. The V call is TRBV25-1, the J call TRBJ1-5, with 7 bases that match TRBD1. This CDR3 contains 13 residues. From germline, CDR1 is MGHDK and CDR2 SYGVNS. CDR3 residues: CAGSEGQNQPQHF. The DNA of the CDR3 is TGTGCCGGCAGTGAGGGACAGAATCAGCCCCAGCATTTT.

This clonotype was detected a few times. The genes are TRBV5-4 and TRBJ2-7; TRBD1 matches 9 bases. Per germline, CDR1 SGHNT and CDR2 YYREEE (reference sequence). The junction had 3 bases not matched to a gene; V was cut back by 5 bases and J by 3 bases. The CDR3 sequence is 13 residues long. CDR3 residues: CASRGTGYYEQYF. CDR3 nucleotides: TGTGCCAGCAGAGGGACAGGGTACTACGAGCAGTACTTC.

This chain links TRBV29-1 with TRBJ2-6, with D unresolved. CDR3 length: 9 amino acids. The V gene lost 1 base and the J gene lost 18 bases, with 7 bases spanning the gap. Per germline, CDR1 SQVTM and CDR2 ANQGSEA. Here the CDR3 reads CSVEVPSTF. In nucleotides, the CDR3 is TGCAGCGTTGAAGTGCCCTCGACTTTC.

The chain has TRBV9 and TRBJ2-5; maybe TRBD1 (5 bases). CDR1 SGDLS and CDR2 YYNGEE come from the germline V gene. The CDR3 contains 14 residues. V was clipped by 0 bases and J by 3 bases, with 9 bases between them. The CDR3 DNA follows: TGTGCCAGCAGCGTAGCTCCCAGGGAAGAGACCCAGTACTTC. It translates to CASSVAPREETQYF.

This clonotype was recorded at least ten times. V gene TRBV19 combines with J gene TRBJ2-5, with D perhaps assigned TRBD1 or TRBD2 (7 bases each). The length of the CDR3 is 13 residues. Between the trimmed V and J ends, which lost 6 bases and 5 bases, there was a span of 13 bases. Germline CDR1 LNHDA, CDR2 SQIVND (reference sequence). CDR3 protein: CASRRQGGETQYF. CDR3 nucleotides: TGTGCCAGTAGGCGACAGGGAGGGGAGACCCAGTACTTC.

The chain carries TRBV20-1 and TRBJ2-7; 10 positions match TRBD1. Trimming removed 6 bases from V and 6 bases from J; junction bases left unmatched: 8. The length of the CDR3 is 13 residues. Looked up from germline, CDR1 is DFQATT and CDR2 is SNEGSKA (reference sequence). CDR3 coding DNA: TGCAGTGCCAGACAGGGGGCGCTTGGCGAGCAGTACTTC. It specifies CSARQGALGEQYF.

This chain connects TRBV10-3 to TRBJ2-5, with a weak D call TRBD1 (5 bases). V gave up 6 bases and J gave up 7 bases, with 12 bases separating them. This CDR3 spans 12 amino acids. Germline CDR1 reads ENHRY; CDR2 reads SYGVKD. CDR3 coding DNA: TGTGCCATCAGGGGGCCTACCGCGACCCAGTACTTC. Protein: CAIRGPTATQYF.

This clonotype was seen at least ten times. The chain has TRBV19 and TRBJ1-5, with TRBD1 identical over 7 bases. Germline V gene lookup returns CDR1 LNHDA and CDR2 SQIVND (reference sequence). With V trimmed by 3 bases and J by 1 base, 3 bases remained unmatched. The CDR3 consists of 15 residues. The CDR3 DNA reads TGTGCCAGTAGTATCAAACAGGGGAGCAATCAGCCCCAGCATTTT. Its protein is CASSIKQGSNQPQHF.

The rearrangement uses TRBV30 and TRBJ1-4, with D unresolved. CDR1 is GTSNPN and CDR2 is SVGIG in the germline V gene (reference sequence). V was pared by 2 bases and J by 12 bases, with 10 bases between. The CDR3 consists of 11 residues. CDR3: CAWSPGRELFF. In DNA form, the CDR3 reads TGTGCCTGGAGTCCAGGACGGGAACTGTTTTTT. Variable domain in full (rest from reference TRBV30 and TRBJ1-4): SQTIHQWPATLVQPVGSPLSLECTVEGTSNPNLYWYRQAAGRGLQLLFYSVGIGQISSEVPQNLSASRPQDRQFILSSKKLLLSDSGFYLCAWSPGRELFFGSGTQLSVL.

The chain couples TRBV20-1 to TRBJ1-6, with 8 bases matching TRBD1. CDR1 DFQATT and CDR2 SNEGSKA come from the germline V gene (reference sequence). Trimming took 5 bases from V and 13 from J; bases not matched to a gene: 10. CDR3 length: 13 residues. The CDR3 sequence is CSASDRAETPLHF. The CDR3 DNA sequence: TGCAGTGCTTCGGACAGGGCCGAAACTCCCCTCCACTTT.

The J gene is TRBJ1-3, the V gene TRBV7-2, with 8 bases fitting TRBD1. J gave up 4 bases and V 10 bases, and 9 bases lay outside the gene matches. The CDR3 totals 14 residues. CDR1 and CDR2 from the germline V gene are SGHTA and FQGNSA. For the CDR3, the DNA is TGTGCCAACAGTTGGGACAGGTCCGGAAACACCATATATTTT. Residues: CANSWDRSGNTIYF.

This chain connects TRBV20-1 to TRBJ2-2; a possible D gene is TRBD1 (6 bases). In germline, CDR1 is DFQATT, CDR2 SNEGSKA (reference sequence). The V gene lost 5 bases and the J gene lost 5 bases, with 21 bases spanning the gap. The CDR3 loop spans 16 amino acids. The DNA for the CDR3 is TGCAGTGCTCTGGCAGGTACAGGGTCGAGGACCGGGGAGCTGTTTTTT. It is translated as CSALAGTGSRTGELFF.

This clonotype was seen only a few times. V gene TRBV4-1 combines with J gene TRBJ2-7; TRBD2 matches at 14 bases. CDR3 length equals 15 residues. Germline V gene lookup returns CDR1 MGHRA and CDR2 YSYEKL. Trimming at V came to 3 bases and at J to 3 bases, leaving 1 base not matched to a gene. CDR3 region: CASSHGTSGSYEQYF. The CDR3 bases are TGCGCCAGCAGCCACGGGACTAGCGGGAGCTACGAGCAGTACTTC.

This clonotype was found many times. CDR3 DNA: TGCAGCGTTGCAAGGAACTCCTATAATTCACCCCTCCACTTT. Translation: CSVARNSYNSPLHF. The V and J genes are TRBV29-1 and TRBJ1-6; D uncertain. CDR1 is SQVTM and CDR2 is ANQGSEA in the germline V gene. V gave up 4 bases and J gave up 0 bases, with 7 bases separating them. The CDR3 sequence is 14 residues long.

The chain employs TRBV20-1 and TRBJ2-7, with 10 bases identical to TRBD1. The CDR3 is 13 amino acids. V shed 3 bases, J shed 3 bases, and the junction held 2 bases outside the gene matches. CDR1 and CDR2 (germline): DFQATT, SNEGSKA (reference sequence). CDR3 bases: TGCAGTGCTAGGGGACAGGGGAACTACGAGCAGTACTTC. It translates to CSARGQGNYEQYF.

This clonotype appeared once. The chain uses TRBV25-1 and TRBJ2-2; 8 bases align to TRBD1. From germline, CDR1 is MGHDK and CDR2 SYGVNS. With V trimmed by 9 bases and J by 6 bases, 12 bases remained unmatched. The CDR3 has 15 amino acids. The CDR3 loop reads CASSYRQGTAGELFF. The CDR3 DNA reads as TGTGCCAGTAGTTACAGACAGGGGACAGCCGGGGAGCTGTTTTTT.

V is TRBV29-1 and J is TRBJ1-4; TRBD1 aligns across 10 bases. V was pared by 7 bases and J by 10 bases, with 6 bases of the junction left unmatched. The CDR3 extends over 12 amino acids. Germline-derived CDR1 and CDR2 are SQVTM and ANQGSEA. The DNA of the CDR3 is TGCAGCGCTGGACAGGGGGGTGGAAAACTGTTTTTT. Protein sequence: CSAGQGGGKLFF.

The V and J genes are TRBV24-1 and TRBJ1-5, with D tentatively TRBD1 (6 bases). Germline values: CDR1 KGHDR, CDR2 SFDVKD. V was pared by 7 bases and J by 5 bases, with 20 bases between. The CDR3 has 16 residues. This CDR3 reads CATSSPTGPGDQPQHF. CDR3 sequence (DNA): TGTGCCACCAGCAGCCCAACAGGGCCGGGGGATCAGCCCCAGCATTTT.

V usage is TRBV25-1 and J usage is TRBJ1-2, with a weak D call TRBD1 (6 bases). Germline V gene data show CDR1 as MGHDK and CDR2 as SYGVNS. Trimming took 3 bases from V and 6 from J, leaving 17 bases between them. CDR3 size: 15 residues. CDR3 sequence reads: CASSDSAGGAHGYTF. In DNA, the CDR3 is TGTGCCAGCAGTGATAGTGCCGGGGGCGCCCATGGCTACACCTTC.

This clonotype was seen ten or more times. The J gene is TRBJ1-4, the V gene TRBV20-1, with a tentative D call TRBD1 (6 bases). Germline assignment: CDR1 DFQATT and CDR2 SNEGSKA (reference sequence). V lost 6 bases and J 7 bases, leaving 15 bases between the germline ends. The CDR3 has 13 residues. This CDR3 reads CSANTGQGEKLFF. As DNA, the CDR3 is TGCAGTGCAAATACAGGGCAGGGTGAAAAACTGTTTTTT.

This clonotype was counted ten times or more. V gene TRBV10-3 combines with J gene TRBJ1-6; D call uncertain. The V gene's germline CDR1 is ENHRY and CDR2 SYGVKD. CDR3 size: 13 residues. V gave up 9 bases and J gave up 11 bases, with 17 bases separating them. CDR3 sequence: CAIRAGIEPPLHF. The CDR3 nucleotides read TGTGCCATTCGGGCCGGGATCGAACCACCCCTCCACTTT.

In DNA, the CDR3 is TGTGCCAGCAGCTCCCCGGTTTCCTCCTACGAGCAGTACTTC. It translates to CASSSPVSSYEQYF. The chain couples TRBV11-1 to TRBJ2-7; D not resolved. The V gene lost 4 bases and the J gene lost 0 bases, with 10 bases spanning the gap. This CDR3 has 14 residues. Germline CDR1 reads SGHAT; CDR2 reads FQDESV (reference sequence).

This clonotype showed up just once. The chain has TRBV2 and TRBJ2-5; TRBD2 might be the D (5 bases). Deletions cut 6 bases from V and 11 bases from J, with 16 bases between. CDR3 size: 12 residues. Per germline, CDR1 SNHLY and CDR2 FYNNEI. CDR3 DNA: TGTGCCAGCAGCCATACCTCCGGGGTGCAGTACTTC. Its translation is CASSHTSGVQYF.

Note on this clonotype: Being one base from a much bigger clone, this may be a read error. The genes are TRBV7-9 and TRBJ2-5; D assignment may be TRBD1 or TRBD2 (5 bases each). The V end lost 5 bases, the J end lost 4 bases, and 17 bases lay between the germline ends. The CDR3 runs to 15 residues. Germline CDR1 SEHNR, CDR2 FQNEAQ (reference sequence). CDR3 in DNA: TGTGCCAGCAGCCCCTACCTAGGGGCGGGAGAGACCCAGTACTTC. Translated: CASSPYLGAGETQYF.